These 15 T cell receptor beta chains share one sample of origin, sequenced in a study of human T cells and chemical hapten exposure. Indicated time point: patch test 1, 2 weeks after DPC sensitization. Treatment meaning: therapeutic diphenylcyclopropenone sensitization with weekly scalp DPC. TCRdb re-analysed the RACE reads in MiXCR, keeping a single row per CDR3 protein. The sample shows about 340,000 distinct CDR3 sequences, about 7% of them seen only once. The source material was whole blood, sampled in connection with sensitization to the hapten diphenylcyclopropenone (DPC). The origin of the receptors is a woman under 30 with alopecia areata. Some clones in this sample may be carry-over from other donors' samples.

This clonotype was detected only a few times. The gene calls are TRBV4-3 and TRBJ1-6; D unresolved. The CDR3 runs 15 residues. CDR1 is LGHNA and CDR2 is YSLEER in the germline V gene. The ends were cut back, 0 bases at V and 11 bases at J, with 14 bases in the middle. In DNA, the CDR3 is TGCGCCAGCAGCCAAGACCTGACACAGTGGGCACCCCTCCACTTT. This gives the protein CASSQDLTQWAPLHF.

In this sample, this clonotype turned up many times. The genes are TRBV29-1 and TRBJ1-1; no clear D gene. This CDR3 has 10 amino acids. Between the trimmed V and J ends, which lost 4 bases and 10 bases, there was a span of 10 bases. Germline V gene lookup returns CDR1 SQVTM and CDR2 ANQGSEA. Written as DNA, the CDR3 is TGCAGCGTTGCGGATGAGGGAGCTTTCTTT. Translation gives CSVADEGAFF.

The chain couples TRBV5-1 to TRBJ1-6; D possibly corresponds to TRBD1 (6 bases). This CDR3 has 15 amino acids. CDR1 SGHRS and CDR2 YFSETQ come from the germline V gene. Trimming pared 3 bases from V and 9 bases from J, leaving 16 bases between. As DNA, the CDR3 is TGCGCCAGCAGCTCGACAGGCCTCTTAGGTTCACCCCTCCACTTT. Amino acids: CASSSTGLLGSPLHF.

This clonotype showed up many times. The CDR3 spells CASSFGHATGELFF. In nucleotides, the CDR3 is TGTGCCAGCAGCTTTGGACATGCGACCGGGGAGCTGTTTTTT. V is TRBV13 and J is TRBJ2-2; D might be TRBD1 (5 bases). Looked up from germline, CDR1 is PRHDT and CDR2 is FYEKMQ (reference sequence). The CDR3 consists of 14 residues. The V gene lost 3 bases and the J gene lost 5 bases, with 10 bases spanning the gap.

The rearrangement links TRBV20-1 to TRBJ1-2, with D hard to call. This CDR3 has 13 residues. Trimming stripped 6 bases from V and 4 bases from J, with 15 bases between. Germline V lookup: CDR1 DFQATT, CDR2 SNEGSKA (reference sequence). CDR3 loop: CSARPPGGYGYTF. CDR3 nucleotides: TGCAGTGCCCGACCCCCAGGTGGCTATGGCTACACCTTC.

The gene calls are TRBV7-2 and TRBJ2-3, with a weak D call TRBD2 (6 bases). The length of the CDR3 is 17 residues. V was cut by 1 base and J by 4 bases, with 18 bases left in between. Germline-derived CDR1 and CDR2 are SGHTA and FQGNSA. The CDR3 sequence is CASSLVADNSGADTQYF. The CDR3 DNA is TGTGCCAGCAGCTTAGTAGCGGACAACTCCGGCGCAGATACGCAGTATTTT.

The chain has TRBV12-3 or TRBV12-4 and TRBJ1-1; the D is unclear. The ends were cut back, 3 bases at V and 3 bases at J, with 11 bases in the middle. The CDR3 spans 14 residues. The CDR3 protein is CASSFASSHTEAFF. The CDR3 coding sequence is TGTGCCAGCAGTTTTGCCAGTTCGCACACTGAAGCTTTCTTT.

This chain's CDR3 is CASSQERRGGGGTQYF. The CDR3 DNA reads TGCGCCAGCAGCCAAGAAAGGCGGGGGGGCGGCGGTACGCAGTATTTT. The genes are TRBV4-1 and TRBJ2-3, with 9 nucleotides matching TRBD2. With V trimmed by 0 bases and J by 8 bases, 9 bases remained unmatched. This CDR3 spans 16 amino acids. Germline CDR1 and CDR2: MGHRA and YSYEKL.

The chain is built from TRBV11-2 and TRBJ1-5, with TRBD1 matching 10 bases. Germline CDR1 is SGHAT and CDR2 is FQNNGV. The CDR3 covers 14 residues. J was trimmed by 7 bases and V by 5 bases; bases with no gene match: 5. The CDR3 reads CASSRDRGGQPQHF. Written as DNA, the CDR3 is TGTGCCAGCAGCCGGGACAGGGGAGGCCAGCCCCAGCATTTT.

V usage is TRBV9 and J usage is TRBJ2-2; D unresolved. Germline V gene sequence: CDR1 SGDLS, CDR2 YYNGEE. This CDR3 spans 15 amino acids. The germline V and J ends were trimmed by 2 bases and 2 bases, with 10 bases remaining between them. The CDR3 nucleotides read TGTGCCAGCAGCGTCATGGGCACAAACACCGGGGAGCTGTTTTTT. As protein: CASSVMGTNTGELFF.

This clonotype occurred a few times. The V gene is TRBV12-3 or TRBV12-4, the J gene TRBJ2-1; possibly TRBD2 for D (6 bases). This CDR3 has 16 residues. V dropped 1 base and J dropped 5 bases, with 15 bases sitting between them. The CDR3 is CASSLGQAGLHNEQFF. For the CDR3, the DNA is TGTGCCAGCAGTTTAGGTCAGGCGGGGTTACACAATGAGCAGTTCTTC.

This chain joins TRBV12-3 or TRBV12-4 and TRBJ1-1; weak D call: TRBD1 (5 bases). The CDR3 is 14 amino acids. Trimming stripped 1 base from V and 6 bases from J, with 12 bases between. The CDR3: CASSLGGDVAEAFF. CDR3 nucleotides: TGTGCCAGCAGTTTAGGGGGGGACGTCGCTGAAGCTTTCTTT.

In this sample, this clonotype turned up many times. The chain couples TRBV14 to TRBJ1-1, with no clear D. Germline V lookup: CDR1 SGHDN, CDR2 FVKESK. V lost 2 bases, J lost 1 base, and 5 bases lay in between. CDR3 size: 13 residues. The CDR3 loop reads CASSQSGNTEAFF. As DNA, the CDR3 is TGTGCCAGCAGCCAATCGGGGAACACTGAAGCTTTCTTT.

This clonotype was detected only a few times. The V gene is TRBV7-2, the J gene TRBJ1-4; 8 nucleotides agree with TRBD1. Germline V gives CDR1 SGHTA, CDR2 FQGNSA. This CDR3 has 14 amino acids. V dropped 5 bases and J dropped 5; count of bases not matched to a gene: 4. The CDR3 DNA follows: TGTGCCAGCAGCGGGACAGGAGGAAATGAAAAACTGTTTTTT. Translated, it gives CASSGTGGNEKLFF.

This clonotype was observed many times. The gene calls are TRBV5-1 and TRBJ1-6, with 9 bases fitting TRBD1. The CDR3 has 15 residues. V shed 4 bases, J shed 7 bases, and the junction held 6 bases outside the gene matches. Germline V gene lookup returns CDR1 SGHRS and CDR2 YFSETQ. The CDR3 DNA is TGCGCCAGCAGCACCGGACAGGGGAGGAATTCACCCCTCCACTTT. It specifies CASSTGQGRNSPLHF. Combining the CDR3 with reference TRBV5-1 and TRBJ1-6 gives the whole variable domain KAGVTQTPRYLIKTRGQQVTLSCSPISGHRSVSWYQQTPGQGLQFLFEYFSETQRNKGNFPGRFSGRQFSNSRSEMNVSTLELGDSALYLCASSTGQGRNSPLHFGNGTRLTVT.